The clone carrying this TCR beta chain was counted at least ten times. Antigen specificity is unknown. This specimen belongs to a study of CD8 T cells in ankylosing spondylitis. Trimming at V came to 3 bases and at J to 10 bases, leaving 23 bases not matched to a gene. This CDR3 is 20 amino acids long. Germline CDR1 and CDR2: KGHSH and LQKENI. Study-level points and caveats: Seemingly distinctive of ankylosing spondylitis blood was a TCR beta motif formed by eight highly homologous variants. Prior work had noted some motif variants in reactive arthritis blood and synovial fluid. Relatively rare in peripheral blood, disease-linked clones were also CD8+.

Making use of molecular barcodes, quantitative 5'-RACE generated TCR beta libraries. TCRdb reprocessed the 5' RACE reads via MiXCR and lists one record per CDR3 protein. The sample lists about 52,000 distinct CDR3 sequences; 7.4% were seen once. The receptor's source is a female donor with ankylosing spondylitis or in good health (not recorded which). The gene calls are TRBV18 and TRBJ1-6; 8 bases agree with TRBD1. The sample consisted of blood, either unsorted or a sorted T cell fraction (not recorded which). The CDR3 sequence: CASSPYRMPGGQGRGSPLHF. CDR3 nucleotide sequence: TGTGCCAGCTCACCGTATCGCATGCCCGGCGGACAGGGAAGGGGATCACCCCTCCACTTT.